This T cell receptor beta chain was captured in a study of T cells in Graves' hyperthyroidism and ophthalmopathy. Findings and limits, study-wide: Through a model of 13 V-J features, ophthalmopathy was separated from stable hyperthyroidism.

The source material, RNA transcripts, was used to amplify TCR beta CDR3 regions. Primed by the HTBI set, a first-round RT-PCR was run on the TCR CDR3. TCRdb re-analysed the multiplex PCR reads in MiXCR, keeping a single row per CDR3 protein. In the table there are 500,000 to 800,000 distinct CDR3 sequences, just under 45% of which are singletons. Exclusion criteria comprised uncontrolled infection, other autoimmune disease, pregnancy or lactation. As to this clonotype: What it binds is not known.

The TCR sequence derives from an adult man with Graves' disease, either hyperthyroidism or ophthalmopathy (not recorded which). Sequencing used peripheral blood or thyroid tissue (not recorded which).

The chain's CDR3 is CASRVEETQYF. The CDR3 bases are TGTGCCAGCAGGGTGGAGGAGACCCAGTACTTC. The chain is built from TRBV11-1 and TRBJ2-5; D is unclear. Germline CDR1 is SGHAT and CDR2 is FQDESV (reference sequence). V lost 6 bases, J lost 5 bases, and 7 bases lay in between. This CDR3 has 11 residues.